This note documents a single T cell receptor (beta chain) sequence. Antigen unknown. This sample stems from a study of CD8 T cells in Susac syndrome. Sequencing of TCR beta covered CD8+ and CD4+ T cells obtained from blood. Patients with Susac syndrome met diagnostic criteria that were recently defined for definite or probable disease. With random hexamers, reverse transcription was performed on about 0.45 to 1 ug of RNA. Multiplex PCR with immunoSEQ amplified the TCR beta CDR3 across 54 Vbeta and 13 Jbeta. MiXCR, applied by TCRdb to the immunoSEQ multiplex PCR reads, yields one record per CDR3 protein. The top ten clones hold about 0.18% of a sample with about 140,000 distinct CDR3 sequences, about 95% of them seen once. Per the germline V gene, CDR1 is MGHDK and CDR2 is SYGVNS. The length of the CDR3 is 24 residues. V lost 1 base, J lost 9 bases, and 37 bases stayed unmatched. Findings and caveats of the study: A handful of Susac-specific public clones appeared in CD8+ TEMRA repertoires, and around 16 in total CD8+ repertoires.

Sequencing was done on a sample of CD8+ T cells from PBMCs. The chain carries TRBV25-1 and TRBJ2-7; 9 positions agree with TRBD2. This clonotype originated in a human donor with Susac syndrome. CDR3 bases: TGTGCCAGCAGTGAATTTTTTGTCGGTCAGGCTAGCGGGAAGTCCGGTAACGAAGAGTCCGGGCAGTACTTC. This encodes CASSEFFVGQASGKSGNEESGQYF.